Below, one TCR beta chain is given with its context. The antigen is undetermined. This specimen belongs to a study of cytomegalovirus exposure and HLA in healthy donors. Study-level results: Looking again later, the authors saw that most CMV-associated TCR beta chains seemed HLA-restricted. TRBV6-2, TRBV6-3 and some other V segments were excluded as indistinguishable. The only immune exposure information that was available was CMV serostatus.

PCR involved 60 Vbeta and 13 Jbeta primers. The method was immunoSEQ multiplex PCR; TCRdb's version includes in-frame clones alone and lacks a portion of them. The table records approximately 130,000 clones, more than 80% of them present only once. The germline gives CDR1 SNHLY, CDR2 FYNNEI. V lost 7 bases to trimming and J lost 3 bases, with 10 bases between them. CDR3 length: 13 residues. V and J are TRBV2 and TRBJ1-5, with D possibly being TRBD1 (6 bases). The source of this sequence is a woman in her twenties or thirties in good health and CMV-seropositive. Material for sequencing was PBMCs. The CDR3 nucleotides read TGTGCCAGCAAGGGACAATTCAATCAGCCCCAGCATTTT. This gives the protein CASKGQFNQPQHF.